This T cell receptor beta chain was retrieved from a study of OX40 agonist ivuxolimab in advanced cancers. Across the whole study: The patients' treatment was ivuxolimab, an agonistic anti-OX40 (CD134) antibody.

Germline V gene lookup returns CDR1 SGHDT and CDR2 YYEEEE. The CDR3 sequence is 13 residues long. Between the trimmed V and J ends, which lost 2 bases and 6 bases, there was a span of 9 bases. TCRdb's table, derived via immunoSEQ multiplex PCR, lists solely in-frame clones and lacks some. The sample records tens of thousands of clones, around 84% being singletons. The source is an adult with an advanced solid tumor such as melanoma, head and neck, liver or kidney cancer. The chain uses TRBV5-6 and TRBJ1-5; D unresolved. The source material was CD4+ or CD8+ T cells sorted from blood, sampled in a trial of the OX40 agonist ivuxolimab. The CDR3 DNA is TGTGCCAGCAGCTTTAGAGGGTCTCAGCCCCAGCATTTT. Translating gives CASSFRGSQPQHF.